This T cell receptor (beta chain) was sequenced for a study of blood T cell repertoires in COVID-19. Study overall: Some COVID-19 samples were acute and others convalescent; all came from the United States, Italy and Spain. The analysed material was cDNA or gDNA that came from T cells, B-cell-depleted T cells, or PBMCs.

One Seattle source followed patients from active infection through their disease course. V shed 7 bases and J shed 9 bases, with 24 bases lying between them. The CDR3 is 15 residues long. CDR1 is LNHDA, CDR2 SQIVND, per germline (reference sequence). In the original processing: Estimation of nucleated cell counts was performed using reference gene primer amplification. Produced via immunoSEQ multiplex PCR; TCRdb's table is partial and in-frame only. V and J calls and clone size are copied from that table; D and trimming were computed from the DNA. The repertoire consists of about 340,000 clones, with about 89% occurring once and the leading ten covering about 6%.

The TCR originated in a woman aged 45 to 65 with COVID-19, enrolled during active disease. The sample consisted of peripheral blood. This rearrangement joins TRBV19 to TRBJ2-5; possible D gene TRBD1, 6 bases. The CDR3 loop reads CASTLSSGAPGSQYF. The CDR3 DNA follows: TGTGCCAGTACCCTATCTTCAGGGGCTCCGGGGTCCCAGTACTTC.